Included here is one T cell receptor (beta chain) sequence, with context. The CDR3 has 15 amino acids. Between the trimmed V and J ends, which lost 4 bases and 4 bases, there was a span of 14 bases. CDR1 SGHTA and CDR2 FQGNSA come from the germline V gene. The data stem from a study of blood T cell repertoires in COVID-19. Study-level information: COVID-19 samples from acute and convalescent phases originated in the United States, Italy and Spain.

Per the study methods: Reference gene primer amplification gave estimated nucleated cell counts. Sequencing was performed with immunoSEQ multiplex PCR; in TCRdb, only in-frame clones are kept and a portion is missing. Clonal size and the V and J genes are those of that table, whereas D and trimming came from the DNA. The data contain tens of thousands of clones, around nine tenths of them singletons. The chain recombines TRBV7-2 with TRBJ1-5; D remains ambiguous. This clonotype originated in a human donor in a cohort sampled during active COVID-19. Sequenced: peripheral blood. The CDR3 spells CASSSDGLGNQPQHF. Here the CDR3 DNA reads TGTGCCAGCAGCTCCGACGGCCTCGGGAATCAGCCCCAGCATTTT.